This TCR beta chain was documented in a study of post-analysis software for immune sequencing data. Study context: Relapsing-remitting, secondary progressive and progressive-relapsing multiple sclerosis courses were included. Study-level points and caveats: Samples from a shared batch, those prepared together, strongly co-clustered by F measure. Significantly lower normalized Chao1 diversity was seen in multiple sclerosis patients than in controls.

Sequencing libraries made from TCR beta cDNA carried unique molecular identifiers. Roughly 500,000 cDNA molecules were obtained per 1 to 10 million input T cells. One entry per CDR3 protein results from TCRdb running MiXCR on the PCR reads. The sample contains roughly 570,000 distinct CDR3 sequences, roughly 34% of which appear only once. This clonotype turned up a few times. The target antigen is unknown. The sample taken for sequencing was blood. The sequence came from a girl aged 2 to 17 with multiple sclerosis.

In DNA form, the CDR3 reads TGTGCCAGCCGGCTAGCACCAAGCACAGATACGCAGTATTTT. Its translation is CASRLAPSTDTQYF. The chain links TRBV6-1 to TRBJ2-3; possible D gene TRBD2, 5 bases. Germline loops: CDR1 MNHNS, CDR2 SASEGT. V was trimmed by 8 bases and J by 0 bases, leaving 12 bases between them. The CDR3 totals 14 residues.